The 15 T cell receptor beta chains reported below all come from one sample, sequenced in a study of T cells after yellow fever vaccination. TCRdb ran MiXCR on the 5' RACE reads and lists one entry per CDR3 protein. Counted here are some 300,000 distinct CDR3 sequences, under 9% occurring once; the ten biggest clones make up about 3.5%. The material sequenced was CD4+ T cells sorted from PBMCs, taken 5 days after the yellow fever booster vaccination. These receptors were collected from a man aged 18 to 29 who received the YFV17D yellow fever vaccine.

This clonotype came up a few times. The V and J genes are TRBV27 and TRBJ2-2; D might be TRBD2 (5 bases). V dropped 4 bases and J dropped 5 bases, with 14 bases sitting between them. The CDR3 consists of 15 residues. Per germline, CDR1 MNHEY and CDR2 SMNVEV (reference sequence). As DNA, the CDR3 is TGTGCCAGCAGTTCGGCCGGGGAAGGAACCGGGGAGCTGTTTTTT. Translation: CASSSAGEGTGELFF.

This clonotype was seen many times. This chain joins TRBV5-5 and TRBJ1-4; tentatively, D is TRBD1 (5 bases). The CDR3 extends over 14 amino acids. Germline lookup yields CDR1 SGHKS and CDR2 YYEKEE (reference sequence). The V and J ends lost 10 bases and 0 bases respectively, with 13 bases between them. The CDR3 spells CASRGGATNEKLFF. The CDR3 DNA reads as TGTGCCTCGAGGGGTGGGGCAACTAATGAAAAACTGTTTTTT.

The table lists this clonotype with many counts. The chain links TRBV5-6 to TRBJ1-4; unclear D gene. CDR1 SGHDT and CDR2 YYEEEE come from the germline V gene. Deletions cut 4 bases from V and 8 bases from J, with 15 bases between. The CDR3 spans 14 residues. CDR3 coding DNA: TGTGCCAGCAGCCCCAGGCTTGTCGGAGAAAAACTGTTTTTT. It is translated as CASSPRLVGEKLFF.

This clonotype came up many times. The V gene is TRBV6-6, the J gene TRBJ1-5; D gene ambiguous. The CDR3 is 12 amino acids. CDR1 is MNHNY and CDR2 is SVGAGI in the germline V gene (reference sequence). CDR3 loop: CGAAVGGQPQHF. CDR3 nucleotide sequence: TGTGGGGCCGCGGTGGGAGGTCAGCCCCAGCATTTT.

This clonotype was counted at least ten times. V and J are TRBV28 and TRBJ2-7; no firm D call. The CDR3 is 12 residues long. Germline values: CDR1 MDHEN, CDR2 SYDVKM. Trimming stripped 4 bases from V and 1 base from J, with 5 bases between. This CDR3 reads CASSSLSYEQYV. The CDR3 DNA reads as TGTGCCAGCAGTTCTTTATCCTACGAGCAGTACGTC.

This clonotype was counted at least ten times. V gene TRBV4-1 combines with J gene TRBJ2-3, with TRBD1 matching 8 bases. Losses at the gene ends were 3 bases for V and 0 bases for J; bases not matched to a gene: 11. CDR1 is MGHRA and CDR2 is YSYEKL in the germline V gene. This CDR3 comprises 18 residues. The chain's CDR3 is CASSHDGRTGRSTDTQYF. The DNA for the CDR3 is TGCGCCAGCAGCCATGACGGACGGACAGGGAGGAGCACAGATACGCAGTATTTT.

This clonotype has more than one count but fewer than ten. The gene calls are TRBV20-1 and TRBJ1-3; D is unclear. The V gene lost 6 bases and the J gene lost 4 bases, with 16 bases spanning the gap. Germline CDR1 DFQATT, CDR2 SNEGSKA (reference sequence). The CDR3 is 14 residues long. DNA for the CDR3: TGCAGTGCCCCGGACCGCGGCGGGGGAAACACCATATATTTT. It specifies CSAPDRGGGNTIYF.

The rearrangement joins TRBV4-3 to TRBJ2-1; TRBD2 might be the D (5 bases). Trimming cost V 0 bases and J 7 bases, with 13 bases left between them. Per germline, CDR1 LGHNA and CDR2 YSLEER. This CDR3 region has 15 residues. CDR3 nucleotides: TGCGCCAGCAGCCAAGATCAACTAGGCTGGAATGAGCAGTTCTTC. It is translated as CASSQDQLGWNEQFF.

This clonotype was seen a handful of times. The chain is built from TRBV4-3 and TRBJ2-3; D uncertain. The V end lost 4 bases, the J end lost 1 base, and 9 bases lay between the germline ends. This CDR3 contains 14 residues. Germline CDR1 and CDR2: LGHNA and YSLEER. CDR3 DNA: TGCGCCAGCAGCCGCCGATCCGGCACAGATACGCAGTATTTT. This gives the protein CASSRRSGTDTQYF.

This clonotype was seen a few times. The genes are TRBV4-2 and TRBJ1-2; TRBD1 might be the D (5 bases). The V gene's germline CDR1 is LGHNA and CDR2 YNFKEQ. The ends were cut back, 0 bases at V and 5 bases at J, with 19 bases in the middle. This CDR3 spans 17 amino acids. DNA of the CDR3: TGTGCCAGCAGCCAAGATTTAACGGGACCCCGCGGTTATGGCTACACCTTC. Translating it yields CASSQDLTGPRGYGYTF.

The V call is TRBV25-1, the J call TRBJ1-2; TRBD1 might be the D (6 bases). Germline lookup yields CDR1 MGHDK and CDR2 SYGVNS. The CDR3 runs to 13 residues. The V end lost 8 bases, the J end lost 7 bases, and 17 bases lay between the germline ends. CDR3 in DNA: TGTGCCAGCTCTCCTCTCTTGGGGGCTGGCTACACCTTC. Protein sequence: CASSPLLGAGYTF.

This chain connects TRBV20-1 to TRBJ1-6; 11 nucleotides agree with TRBD1. The J segment lost 7 bases and the V segment lost 3 bases, leaving 11 bases of the junction unmatched. CDR1 DFQATT and CDR2 SNEGSKA come from the germline V gene (reference sequence). There are 17 residues in the CDR3. CDR3 protein: CSARGQGGRIGNSPLHF. For the CDR3, the DNA is TGCAGTGCTAGGGGACAGGGGGGAAGGATAGGCAATTCACCCCTCCACTTT.

This clonotype was observed a few times. The gene calls are TRBV4-2 and TRBJ2-3, with 9 bases identical to TRBD2. Germline CDR1 LGHNA, CDR2 YNFKEQ. The CDR3 extends over 17 amino acids. The junction had 8 bases not matched to a gene; V was cut back by 0 bases and J by 4 bases. The CDR3 here is CASSQETAGGGPDTQYF. The CDR3 DNA follows: TGTGCCAGCAGCCAAGAAACAGCGGGGGGCGGGCCAGATACGCAGTATTTT.

J is TRBJ1-4 and V is TRBV7-2, with 8 bases aligning to TRBD1. The germline V gene has CDR1 SGHTA and CDR2 FQGNSA. The ends lost 5 bases at V and 5 bases at J; junction bases unmatched: 7. CDR3 size: 15 residues. CDR3 sequence: CASSTGTGKNEKLFF. The CDR3 nucleotides are TGTGCCAGCAGCACCGGGACAGGAAAAAATGAAAAACTGTTTTTT. The full variable domain, its missing parts supplied by reference TRBV7-2 and TRBJ1-4, is GAGVSQSPSNKVTEKGKDVELRCDPISGHTALYWYRQSLGQGLEFLIYFQGNSAPDKSGLPSDRFSAERTGGSVSTLTIQRTQQEDSAVYLCASSTGTGKNEKLFFGSGTQLSVL.

The table lists this clonotype with many counts. This chain uses TRBV3-1 with TRBJ2-7; TRBD1 matches 7 bases. Germline assignment: CDR1 LGHDT and CDR2 YNNKEL (reference sequence). The CDR3 has 15 residues. Germline trimming cut 4 bases from V and 0 bases from J; bases unmatched to any gene: 6. This chain's CDR3 is CASSPGTVSSYEQYF. The CDR3 bases are TGTGCCAGCAGCCCCGGGACAGTAAGCTCCTACGAGCAGTACTTC.